The source of this T cell receptor (beta chain) is a study of CD8+CD57+ T cells in acquired aplastic anemia. General observations from the study: Patients and controls had in common twenty-nine CD8+ CDR3 sequences.

This clonotype has just a few counts. Antigen specificity is unknown. CDR1 ENHRY and CDR2 SYGVKD come from the germline V gene. The CDR3 has 13 amino acids. V gave up 6 bases and J gave up 6 bases, with 9 bases separating them. Profiling that covered TCR beta VDJ and CDR3 relied on genomic DNA as its template. Each CDR3 protein gets one entry after TCRdb re-called the reads with MiXCR. The repertoire holds fewer than 250,000 distinct CDR3 sequences, with about half as singletons. Sequenced: sorted CD4+, CD8+, or CD8+CD57+ T cells (not recorded which) from PBMCs. This TCR was recovered from a human donor in good health, serving as a control. This chain connects TRBV10-3 to TRBJ1-6, with TRBD1 as a possible D gene (5 bases). CDR3 coding DNA: TGTGCCATCAGAGGGGAGGGTAATTCACCCCTCCACTTT. Protein: CAIRGEGNSPLHF.